A selection of T cell receptor beta chains follows, all from one sample in a study of blood T cell repertoires in COVID-19. Assay: immunoSEQ multiplex PCR; the TCRdb copy retains only in-frame clones and omits some. The sample shows about 210,000 clones, approximately 88% of them seen only once. The source material was PBMCs or T cells enriched from blood (not recorded which). The receptors originated from a woman under 30 who had recovered from COVID-19. The CDR3 runs from the conserved cysteine through the conserved F or W. A D gene is named only where the DNA matches it firmly.

NA	TRBV18	TRBJ1-1	TGTGCCAGCTCACCCGGACAGCCGAACACTGAAGCTTTCTTT	CASSPGQPNTEAFF
TRBD1	TRBV2	TRBJ2-7	TGTGCCAGCAGTGTATCCGGGACAGAGCCTTACGAGCAGTACTTC	CASSVSGTEPYEQYF
NA	TRBV28	TRBJ1-5	TGTGCCATCGGTGAGCACCAGCCCCAGCATTTT	CAIGEHQPQHF
TRBD1	TRBV14	TRBJ1-3	TGTGCCAGCACTACAGGGGGCTCTGGAAACACCATATATTTT	CASTTGGSGNTIYF
NA	TRBV27	TRBJ1-2	TGTGCCAGCAGTTTCGAGGCCAGGGGCGGCTACACCTTC	CASSFEARGGYTF
NA	TRBV5-1	TRBJ2-1	TGCGCCAGCAGCTTGGAGGGGATATCTTACAGTGAGCAGTTCTTC	CASSLEGISYSEQFF
TRBD1	TRBV28	TRBJ2-5	TGTGCCAGCAGTTTAGATAAGGTCCGGGACAGTGGAGGAGAGACCCAGTACTTC	CASSLDKVRDSGGETQYF
NA	TRBV6-5	TRBJ1-1	TGTGCCAGCAGTTTAACAGGGATGGGAGAAGCTTTCTTT	CASSLTGMGEAFF
NA	TRBV28	TRBJ1-2	TGTGCCAGCAGCATCATGACGGAGAACTATGGCTACACCTTC	CASSIMTENYGYTF
TRBD1	TRBV6-5	TRBJ1-4	TGTGCCAGCATGGGGACAGGGGAAAATGAAAAACTGTTTTTT	CASMGTGENEKLFF
NA	TRBV12-5	TRBJ2-7	TGTGCTAGTGGTTCCAGTGGCGAGCAGTACTTC	CASGSSGEQYF